This TCR beta chain was documented in a study of T cell changes during pregnancy in multiple sclerosis. CDR3 length equals 16 residues. Trimming cost V 3 bases and J 0 bases; bases outside gene matches: 6. Looked up from germline, CDR1 is SGHRS and CDR2 is YFSETQ. TCRdb keeps only in-frame clones here, not all; method: immunoSEQ multiplex PCR. Of around 31,000 clones listed, around 88% are singletons. The origin of this receptor is a female donor in good health, enrolled as a control in a pregnancy study. This sequence joins TRBV5-1 and TRBJ1-1, with 9 bases lining up with TRBD1. Sequencing was performed on CD4+ T cells from peripheral blood mononuclear cells, taken in the first trimester of pregnancy. The CDR3 nucleotides read TGCGCCAGCAGCTCCGGACAGGGGTTAATGAACACTGAAGCTTTCTTT. The encoded protein is CASSSGQGLMNTEAFF.